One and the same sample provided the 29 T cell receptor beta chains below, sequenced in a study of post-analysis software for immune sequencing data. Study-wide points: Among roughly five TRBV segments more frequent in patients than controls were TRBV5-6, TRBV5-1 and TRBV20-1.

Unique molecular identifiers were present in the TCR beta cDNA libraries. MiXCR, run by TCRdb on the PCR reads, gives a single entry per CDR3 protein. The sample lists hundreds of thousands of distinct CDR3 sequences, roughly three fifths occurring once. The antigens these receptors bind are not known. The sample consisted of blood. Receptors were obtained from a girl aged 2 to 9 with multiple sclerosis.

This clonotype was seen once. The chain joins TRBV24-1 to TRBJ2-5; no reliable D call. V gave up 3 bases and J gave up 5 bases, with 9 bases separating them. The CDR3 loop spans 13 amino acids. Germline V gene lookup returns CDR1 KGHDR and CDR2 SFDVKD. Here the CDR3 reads CATSDPVVETQYF. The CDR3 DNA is TGTGCCACCAGTGATCCCGTAGTGGAGACCCAGTACTTC.

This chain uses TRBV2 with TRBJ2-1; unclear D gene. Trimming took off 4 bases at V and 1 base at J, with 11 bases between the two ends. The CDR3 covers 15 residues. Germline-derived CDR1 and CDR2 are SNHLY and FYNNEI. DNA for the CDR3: TGTGCCAGCAGTGGGTCAACCTCTTCCTACAATGAGCAGTTCTTC. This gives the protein CASSGSTSSYNEQFF.

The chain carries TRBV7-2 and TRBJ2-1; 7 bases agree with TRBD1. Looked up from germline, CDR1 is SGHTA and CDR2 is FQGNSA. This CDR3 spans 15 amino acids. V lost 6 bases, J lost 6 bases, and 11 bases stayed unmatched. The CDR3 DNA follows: TGTGCCAGCAGTACGACCGGGACAGCACCCAATGAGCAGTTCTTC. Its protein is CASSTTGTAPNEQFF. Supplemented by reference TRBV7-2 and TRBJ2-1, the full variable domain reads GAGVSQSPSNKVTEKGKDVELRCDPISGHTALYWYRQSLGQGLEFLIYFQGNSAPDKSGLPSDRFSAERTGGSVSTLTIQRTQQEDSAVYLCASSTTGTAPNEQFFGPGTRLTVL.

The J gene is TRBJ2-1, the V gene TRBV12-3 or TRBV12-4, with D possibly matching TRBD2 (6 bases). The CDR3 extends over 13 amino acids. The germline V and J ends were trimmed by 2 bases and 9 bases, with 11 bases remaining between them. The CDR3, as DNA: TGTGCCAGCAGTTTAAGACTAGATGTTGAGCAGTTCTTC. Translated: CASSLRLDVEQFF.

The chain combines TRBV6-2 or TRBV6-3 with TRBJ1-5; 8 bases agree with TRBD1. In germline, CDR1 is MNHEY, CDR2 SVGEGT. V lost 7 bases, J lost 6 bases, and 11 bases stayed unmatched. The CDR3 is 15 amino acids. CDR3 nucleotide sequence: TGTGCCAGCACATTACAGGGGGGAGGGAGTCAGCCCCAGCATTTT. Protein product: CASTLQGGGSQPQHF.

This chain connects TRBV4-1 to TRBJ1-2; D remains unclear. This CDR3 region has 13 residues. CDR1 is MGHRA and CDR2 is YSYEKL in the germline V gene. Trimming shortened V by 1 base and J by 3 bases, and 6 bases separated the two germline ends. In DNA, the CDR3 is TGCGCCAGCAGCCAAGTAGGTTACTATGGCTACACCTTC. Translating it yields CASSQVGYYGYTF.

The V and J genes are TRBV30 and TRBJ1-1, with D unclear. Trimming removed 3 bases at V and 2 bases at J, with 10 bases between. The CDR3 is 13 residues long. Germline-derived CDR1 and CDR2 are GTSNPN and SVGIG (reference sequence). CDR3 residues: CAWRIRVNTEAFF. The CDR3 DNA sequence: TGTGCCTGGAGGATTAGAGTAAACACTGAAGCTTTCTTT.

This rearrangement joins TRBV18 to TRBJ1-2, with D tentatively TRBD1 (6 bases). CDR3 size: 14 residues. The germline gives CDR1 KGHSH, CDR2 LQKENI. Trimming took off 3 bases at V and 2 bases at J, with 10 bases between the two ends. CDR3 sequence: CASSPTDRNYGYTF. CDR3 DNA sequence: TGTGCCAGCTCACCCACGGACAGAAACTATGGCTACACCTTC.

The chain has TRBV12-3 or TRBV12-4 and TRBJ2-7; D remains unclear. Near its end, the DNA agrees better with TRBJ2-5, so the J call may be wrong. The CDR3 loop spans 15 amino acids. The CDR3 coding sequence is TGTGCCAGCAGTTTAGCGCTACGTCGTGTGGGGACCCAGTACTTC. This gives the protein CASSLALRRVGTQYF.

The CDR3 loop reads CASSLLFRDRGPHEQYF. DNA for the CDR3: TGTGCCAGCAGTTTACTTTTTAGGGACAGGGGGCCGCACGAGCAGTACTTC. This chain connects TRBV27 to TRBJ2-7, with 12 bases aligning to TRBD1. The CDR3 runs 17 residues. Per the germline V gene, CDR1 is MNHEY and CDR2 is SMNVEV (reference sequence). The V segment lost 2 bases and the J segment 5 bases; nucleotides outside the gene matches: 10.

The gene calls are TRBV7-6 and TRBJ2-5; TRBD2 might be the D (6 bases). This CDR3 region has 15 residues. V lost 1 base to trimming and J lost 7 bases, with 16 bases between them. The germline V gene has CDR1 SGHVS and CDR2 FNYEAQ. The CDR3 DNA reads TGTGCCAGCAGCTTAGAGGTGGGCGAGGGAGGGACCCAGTACTTC. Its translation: CASSLEVGEGGTQYF.

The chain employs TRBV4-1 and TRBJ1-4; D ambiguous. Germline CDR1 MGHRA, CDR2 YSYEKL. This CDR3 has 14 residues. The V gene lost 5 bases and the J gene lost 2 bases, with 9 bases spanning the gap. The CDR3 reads CASSTLWTNEKLFF. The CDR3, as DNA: TGCGCCAGCAGCACCCTGTGGACTAATGAAAAACTGTTTTTT.

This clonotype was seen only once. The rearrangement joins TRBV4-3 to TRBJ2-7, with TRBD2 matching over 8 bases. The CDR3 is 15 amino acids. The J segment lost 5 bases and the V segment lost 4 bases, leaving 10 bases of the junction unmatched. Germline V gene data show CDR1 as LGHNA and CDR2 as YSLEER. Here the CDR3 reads CASSLAGRRGHEQYF. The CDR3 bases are TGCGCCAGCAGCCTAGCGGGGCGGCGGGGCCACGAGCAGTACTTC.

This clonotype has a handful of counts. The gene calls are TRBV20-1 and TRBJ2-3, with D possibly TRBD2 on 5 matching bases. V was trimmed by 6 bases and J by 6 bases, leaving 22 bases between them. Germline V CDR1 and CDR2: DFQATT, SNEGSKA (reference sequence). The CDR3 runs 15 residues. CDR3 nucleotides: TGCAGTGCGCCAACAAGCGGCCTACGGTGGGATACGCAGTATTTT. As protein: CSAPTSGLRWDTQYF.

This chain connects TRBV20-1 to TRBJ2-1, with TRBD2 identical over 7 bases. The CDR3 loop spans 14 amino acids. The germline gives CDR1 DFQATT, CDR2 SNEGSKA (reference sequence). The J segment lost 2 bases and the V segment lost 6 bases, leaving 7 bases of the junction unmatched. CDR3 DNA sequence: TGCAGTGCCCTTGGGGGGGGACCCTACAATGAGCAGTTCTTC. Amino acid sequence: CSALGGGPYNEQFF.

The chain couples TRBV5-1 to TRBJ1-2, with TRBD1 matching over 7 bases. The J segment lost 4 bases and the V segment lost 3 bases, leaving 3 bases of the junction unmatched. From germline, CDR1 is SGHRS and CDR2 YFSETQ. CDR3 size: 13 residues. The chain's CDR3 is CASSCRQGYGYTF. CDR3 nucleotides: TGCGCCAGCAGCTGCCGACAGGGCTATGGCTACACCTTC.

The CDR3 protein is CASSPGTGNRIYNEQFF. CDR3 nucleotide sequence: TGTGCCAGCAGTCCTGGGACTGGAAACCGAATATACAATGAGCAGTTCTTC. The chain uses TRBV12-3 or TRBV12-4 and TRBJ2-1; possible D gene TRBD2, 6 bases. The V and J ends lost 5 bases and 4 bases respectively, with 21 bases between them. The length of the CDR3 is 17 residues.

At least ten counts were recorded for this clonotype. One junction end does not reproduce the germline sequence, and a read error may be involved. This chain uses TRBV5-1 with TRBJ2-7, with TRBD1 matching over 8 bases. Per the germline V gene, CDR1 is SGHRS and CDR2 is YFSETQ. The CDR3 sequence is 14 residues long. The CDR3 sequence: CASSLGQGVYEQYF. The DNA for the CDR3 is TGTGCCAGCAGCTTAGGACAGGGAGTCTACGAGCAGTACTTC.

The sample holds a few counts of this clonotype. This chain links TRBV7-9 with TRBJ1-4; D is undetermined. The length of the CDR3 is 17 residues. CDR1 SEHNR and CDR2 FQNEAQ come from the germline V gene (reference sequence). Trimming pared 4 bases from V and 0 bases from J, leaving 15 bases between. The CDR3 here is CASSSSISSSTNEKLFF. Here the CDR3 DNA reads TGTGCCAGCAGCTCCTCCATTTCCTCATCAACTAATGAAAAACTGTTTTTT.

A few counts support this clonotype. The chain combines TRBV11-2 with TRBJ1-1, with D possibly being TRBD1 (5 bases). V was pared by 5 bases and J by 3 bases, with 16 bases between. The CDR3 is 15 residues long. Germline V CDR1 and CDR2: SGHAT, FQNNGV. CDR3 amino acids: CASSQGSGRDTEAFF. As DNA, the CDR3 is TGTGCCAGCAGCCAGGGCTCGGGAAGGGACACTGAAGCTTTCTTT. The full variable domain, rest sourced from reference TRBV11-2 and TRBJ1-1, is EAGVAQSPRYKIIEKRQSVAFWCNPISGHATLYWYQQILGQGPKLLIQFQNNGVVDDSQLPKDRFSAERLKGVDSTLKIQPAKLEDSAVYLCASSQGSGRDTEAFFGQGTRLTVV.

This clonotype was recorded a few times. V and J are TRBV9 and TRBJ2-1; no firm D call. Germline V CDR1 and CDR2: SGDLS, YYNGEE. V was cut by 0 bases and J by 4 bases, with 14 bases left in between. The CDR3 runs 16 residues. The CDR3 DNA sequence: TGTGCCAGCAGCGTAGAACCGGGTCCCCCATACAATGAGCAGTTCTTC. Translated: CASSVEPGPPYNEQFF.

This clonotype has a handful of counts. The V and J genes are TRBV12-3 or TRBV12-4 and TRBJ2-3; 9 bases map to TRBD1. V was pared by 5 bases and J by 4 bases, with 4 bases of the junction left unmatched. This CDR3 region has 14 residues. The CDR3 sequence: CASSPQGAADTQYF. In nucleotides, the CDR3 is TGTGCCAGCAGTCCACAGGGGGCCGCAGATACGCAGTATTTT.

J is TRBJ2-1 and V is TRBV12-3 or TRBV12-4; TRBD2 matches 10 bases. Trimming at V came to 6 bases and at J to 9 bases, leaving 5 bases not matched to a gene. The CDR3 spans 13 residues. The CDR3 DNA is TGTGCCAGCAGGTACACTAGCGGGGTTGAGCAGTTCTTC. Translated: CASRYTSGVEQFF.

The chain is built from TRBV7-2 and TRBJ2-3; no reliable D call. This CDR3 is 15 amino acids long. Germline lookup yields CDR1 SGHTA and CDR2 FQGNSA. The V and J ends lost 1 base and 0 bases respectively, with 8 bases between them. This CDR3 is CASSLVPLSTDTQYF. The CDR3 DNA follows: TGTGCCAGCAGCTTAGTGCCCTTAAGCACAGATACGCAGTATTTT.

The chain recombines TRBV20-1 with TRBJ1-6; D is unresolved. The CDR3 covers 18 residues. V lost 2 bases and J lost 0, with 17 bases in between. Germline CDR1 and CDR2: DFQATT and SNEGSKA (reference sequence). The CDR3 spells CSARRVPQRGSYNSPLHF. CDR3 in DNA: TGCAGTGCTAGAAGGGTCCCGCAACGAGGCTCCTATAATTCACCCCTCCACTTT.

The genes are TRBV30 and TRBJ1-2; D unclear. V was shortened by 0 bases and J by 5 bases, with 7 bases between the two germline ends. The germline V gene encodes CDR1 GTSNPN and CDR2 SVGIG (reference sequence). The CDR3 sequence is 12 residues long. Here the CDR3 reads CAWSVPGYGYTF. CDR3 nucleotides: TGTGCCTGGAGTGTACCGGGGTATGGCTACACCTTC.

The DNA of the CDR3 is TGTGCCAGCTCACCACCGGGACCACAAACCACGAAGAACACCGGGGAGCTGTTTTTT. Translating gives CASSPPGPQTTKNTGELFF. V is TRBV18 and J is TRBJ2-2, with D perhaps TRBD1 or TRBD2 (5 bases each). The CDR3 has 19 residues. CDR1 and CDR2 from the germline V gene are KGHSH and LQKENI. The V end was cut by 0 bases, the J end by 1 base, with 18 bases between. The whole variable domain, remainder taken from reference TRBV18 and TRBJ2-2, is NAGVMQNPRHLVRRRGQEARLRCSPMKGHSHVYWYRQLPEEGLKFMVYLQKENIIDESGMPKERFSAEFPKEGPSILRIQQVVRGDSAAYFCASSPPGPQTTKNTGELFFGEGSRLTVL.

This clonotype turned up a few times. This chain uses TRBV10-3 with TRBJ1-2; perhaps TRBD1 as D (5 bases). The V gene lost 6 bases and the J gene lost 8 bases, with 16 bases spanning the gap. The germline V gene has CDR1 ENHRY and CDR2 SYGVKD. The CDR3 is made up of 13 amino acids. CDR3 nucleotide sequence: TGTGCCATCAGGGCCGAGGCCCGGGGGGGCTACACCTTC. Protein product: CAIRAEARGGYTF.

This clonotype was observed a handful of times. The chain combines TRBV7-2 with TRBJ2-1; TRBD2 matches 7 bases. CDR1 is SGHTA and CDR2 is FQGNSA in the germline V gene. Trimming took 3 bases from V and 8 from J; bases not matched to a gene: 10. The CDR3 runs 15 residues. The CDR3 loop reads CASSFNGGRRDEQFF. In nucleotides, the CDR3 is TGTGCCAGCAGCTTTAATGGCGGGAGAAGGGATGAGCAGTTCTTC.